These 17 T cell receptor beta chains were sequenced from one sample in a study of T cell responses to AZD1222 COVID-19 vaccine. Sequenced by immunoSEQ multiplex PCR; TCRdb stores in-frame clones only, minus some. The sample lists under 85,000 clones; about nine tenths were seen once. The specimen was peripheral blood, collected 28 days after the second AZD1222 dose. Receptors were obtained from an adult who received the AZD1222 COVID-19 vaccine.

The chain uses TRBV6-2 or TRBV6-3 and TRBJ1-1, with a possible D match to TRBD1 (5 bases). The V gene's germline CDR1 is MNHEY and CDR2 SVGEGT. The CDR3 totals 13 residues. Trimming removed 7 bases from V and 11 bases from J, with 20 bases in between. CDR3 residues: CASNPLQEGRAFF. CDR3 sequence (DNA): TGTGCCAGCAACCCCCTCCAGGAGGGGCGGGCTTTCTTT.

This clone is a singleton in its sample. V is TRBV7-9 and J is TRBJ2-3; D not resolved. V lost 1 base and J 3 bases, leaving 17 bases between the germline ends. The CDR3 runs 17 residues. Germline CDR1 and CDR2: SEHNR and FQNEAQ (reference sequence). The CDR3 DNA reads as TGTGCCAGCAGCTTAGGTCAGATGTGGGGTTTGACAGATACGCAGTATTTT. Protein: CASSLGQMWGLTDTQYF.

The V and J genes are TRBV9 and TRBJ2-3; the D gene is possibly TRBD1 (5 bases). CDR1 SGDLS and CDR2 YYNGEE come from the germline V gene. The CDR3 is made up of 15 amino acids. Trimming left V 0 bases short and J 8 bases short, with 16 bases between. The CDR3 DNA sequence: TGTGCCAGCAGCGTAGAGGGTTCAGGGTTTATTACGCAGTATTTT. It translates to CASSVEGSGFITQYF.

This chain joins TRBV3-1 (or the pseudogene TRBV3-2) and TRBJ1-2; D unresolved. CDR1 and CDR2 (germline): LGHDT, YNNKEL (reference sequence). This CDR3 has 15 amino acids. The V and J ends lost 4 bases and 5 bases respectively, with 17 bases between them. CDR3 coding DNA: TGTGCCAGCAGCCCAGAAACGTCAGGAAGGTATGGCTACACCTTC. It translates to CASSPETSGRYGYTF.

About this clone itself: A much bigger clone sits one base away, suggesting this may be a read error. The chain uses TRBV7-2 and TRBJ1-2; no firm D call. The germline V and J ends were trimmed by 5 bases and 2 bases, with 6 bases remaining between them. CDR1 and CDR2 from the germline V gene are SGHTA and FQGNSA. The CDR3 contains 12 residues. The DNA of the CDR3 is TGTGCCAGCAGCCTGGGGAACTATGGCTACACCTTC. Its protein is CASSLGNYGYTF.

The CDR3 reads CASRSIEIGIHIQYF. The CDR3 DNA reads as TGTGCCAGCAGATCGATCGAAATAGGGATACACATTCAGTACTTC. The V and J genes are TRBV11-2 and TRBJ2-4; D uncertain. Germline loops: CDR1 SGHAT, CDR2 FQNNGV. The CDR3 consists of 15 residues. V lost 6 bases to trimming and J lost 8 bases, with 20 bases between them.

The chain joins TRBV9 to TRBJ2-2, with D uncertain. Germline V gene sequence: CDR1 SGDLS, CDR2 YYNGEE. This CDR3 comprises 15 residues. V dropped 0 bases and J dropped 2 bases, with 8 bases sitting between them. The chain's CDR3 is CASSVGHYNTGELFF. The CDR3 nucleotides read TGTGCCAGCAGCGTAGGACATTATAACACCGGGGAGCTGTTTTTT.

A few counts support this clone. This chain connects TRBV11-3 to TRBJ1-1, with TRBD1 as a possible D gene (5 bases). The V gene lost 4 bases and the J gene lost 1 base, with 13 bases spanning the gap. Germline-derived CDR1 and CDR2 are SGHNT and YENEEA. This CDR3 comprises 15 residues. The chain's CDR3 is CASSSRFRANTEAFF. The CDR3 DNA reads TGTGCCAGCAGCTCTAGGTTCAGGGCGAACACTGAAGCTTTCTTT.

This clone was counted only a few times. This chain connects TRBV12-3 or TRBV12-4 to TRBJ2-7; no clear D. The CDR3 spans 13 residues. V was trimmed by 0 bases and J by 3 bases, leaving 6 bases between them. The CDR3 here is CASSLAGRYEQYF. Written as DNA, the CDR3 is TGTGCCAGCAGTTTAGCCGGTCGCTACGAGCAGTACTTC.

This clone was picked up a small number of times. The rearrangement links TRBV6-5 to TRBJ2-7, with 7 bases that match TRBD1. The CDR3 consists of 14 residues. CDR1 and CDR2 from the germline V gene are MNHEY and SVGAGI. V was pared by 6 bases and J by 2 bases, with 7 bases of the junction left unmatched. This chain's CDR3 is CASSRDSTAYEQYF. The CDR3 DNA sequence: TGTGCCAGCAGCCGGGACAGTACAGCCTACGAGCAGTACTTC.

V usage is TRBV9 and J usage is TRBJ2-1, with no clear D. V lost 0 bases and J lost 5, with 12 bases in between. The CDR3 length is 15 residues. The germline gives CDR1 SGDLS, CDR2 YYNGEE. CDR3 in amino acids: CASSVEGVSNNEQFF. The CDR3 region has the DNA TGTGCCAGCAGCGTAGAAGGTGTGTCCAACAATGAGCAGTTCTTC.

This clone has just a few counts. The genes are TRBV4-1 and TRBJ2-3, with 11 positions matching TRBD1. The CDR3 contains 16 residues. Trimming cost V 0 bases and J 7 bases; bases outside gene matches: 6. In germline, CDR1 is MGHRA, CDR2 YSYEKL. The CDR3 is CASSQDRTGGWNTQYF. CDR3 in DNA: TGCGCCAGCAGCCAAGATCGGACAGGGGGCTGGAATACGCAGTATTTT.

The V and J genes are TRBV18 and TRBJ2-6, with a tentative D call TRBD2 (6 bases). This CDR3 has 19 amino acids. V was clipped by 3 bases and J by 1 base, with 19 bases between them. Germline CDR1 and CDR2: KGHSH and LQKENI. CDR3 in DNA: TGTGCCAGCTCACCCCGCCGCGGGGCCCAAACGTCTGGGGCCAACGTCCTGACTTTC. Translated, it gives CASSPRRGAQTSGANVLTF. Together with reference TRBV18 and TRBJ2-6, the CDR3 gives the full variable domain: NAGVMQNPRHLVRRRGQEARLRCSPMKGHSHVYWYRQLPEEGLKFMVYLQKENIIDESGMPKERFSAEFPKEGPSILRIQQVVRGDSAAYFCASSPRRGAQTSGANVLTFGAGSRLTVL.

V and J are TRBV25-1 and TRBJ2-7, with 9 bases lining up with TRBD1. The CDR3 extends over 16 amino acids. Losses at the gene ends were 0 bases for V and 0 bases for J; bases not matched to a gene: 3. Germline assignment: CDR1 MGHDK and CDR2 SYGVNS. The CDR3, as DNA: TGTGCCAGCAGTGAATACGGGACAGGGCTCTCCTACGAGCAGTACTTC. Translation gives CASSEYGTGLSYEQYF.

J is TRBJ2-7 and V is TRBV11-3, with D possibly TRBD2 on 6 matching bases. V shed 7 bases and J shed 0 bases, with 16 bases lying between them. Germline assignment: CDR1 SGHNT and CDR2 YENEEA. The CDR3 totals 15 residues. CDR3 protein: CASTGGQISSYEQYF. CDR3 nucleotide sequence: TGTGCCAGCACCGGAGGGCAGATTAGCTCCTACGAGCAGTACTTC.

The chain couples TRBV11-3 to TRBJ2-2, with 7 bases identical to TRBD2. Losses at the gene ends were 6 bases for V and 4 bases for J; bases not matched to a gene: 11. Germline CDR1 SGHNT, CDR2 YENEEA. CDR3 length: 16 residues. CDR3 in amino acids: CASSEKGTGGTGELFF. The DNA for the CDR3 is TGTGCCAGCAGTGAAAAAGGGACGGGAGGCACCGGGGAGCTGTTTTTT.

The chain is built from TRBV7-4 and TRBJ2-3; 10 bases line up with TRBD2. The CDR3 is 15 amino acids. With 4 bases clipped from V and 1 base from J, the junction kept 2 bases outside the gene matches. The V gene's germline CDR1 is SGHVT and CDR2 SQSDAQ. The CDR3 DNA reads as TGTGCCAGCAGCTCCACTAGCGGGGGCACAGATACGCAGTATTTT. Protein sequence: CASSSTSGGTDTQYF. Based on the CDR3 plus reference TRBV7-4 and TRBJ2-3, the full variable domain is GAGVSQSPRYKVAKRGRDVALRCDSISGHVTLYWYRQTLGQGSEVLTYSQSDAQRDKSGRPSGRFSAERPERSVSTLKIQRTEQGDSAVYLCASSSTSGGTDTQYFGPGTRLTVL.